Below, one T cell receptor (beta chain) is given with its context. Its antigen remains unknown. The sample belongs to a study of CD8 T cells in ankylosing spondylitis. Study results and limitations: What appeared characteristic of ankylosing spondylitis blood was a TCR beta motif of eight highly homologous variants.

CDR3 length: 15 amino acids. J lost 4 bases, V lost 4 bases, and 10 bases had no gene match. Germline-derived CDR1 and CDR2 are SGHVS and FNYEAQ. In TCRdb, the 5' RACE reads were re-called with MiXCR into one record per CDR3 protein. The table records about 750,000 distinct CDR3 sequences, around 19% of them present only once. This sequence originates from a male donor with ankylosing spondylitis. Sequences were obtained from blood, either unsorted or a sorted T cell fraction (not recorded which). The rearrangement links TRBV7-6 to TRBJ2-7; 7 positions agree with TRBD2. CDR3 nucleotides: TGTGCCAGCAGCTCGATGACCTTGGGGGGGTACGAGCAGTACTTC. This codes for CASSSMTLGGYEQYF.